The 24 T cell receptor beta chains presented below share a single source sample, sequenced in a study of shared clonotypes between healthy human individuals. Only in-frame clones appear in the TCRdb table, and some are missing; sequencing was by immunoSEQ multiplex PCR. The data hold some 1 million clones, with about 74% observed a single time. The sample consisted of memory CD4+ T cells sorted from blood. As for subset: CD45RA-negative fraction. Receptors originate from a man between 18 and 29 years old in good health.

The chain uses TRBV10-3 and TRBJ2-1; the D is unclear. Germline V lookup: CDR1 ENHRY, CDR2 SYGVKD. V shed 8 bases and J shed 4 bases, with 9 bases lying between them. The CDR3 has 12 amino acids. DNA for the CDR3: TGTGCCATCGGCCTAGGGTACAATGAGCAGTTCTTC. The encoded protein is CAIGLGYNEQFF.

The chain carries TRBV5-1 and TRBJ2-2; 9 positions agree with TRBD2. From germline, CDR1 is SGHRS and CDR2 YFSETQ. The J segment lost 7 bases and the V segment lost 4 bases, leaving 8 bases of the junction unmatched. The CDR3 contains 15 residues. The chain's CDR3 is CASSLQAGGVGELFF. CDR3 sequence (DNA): TGCGCCAGCAGCCTGCAAGCGGGAGGAGTCGGGGAGCTGTTTTTT.

This sequence joins TRBV6-5 and TRBJ1-6; a weak D match, TRBD1 (6 bases). Germline V gives CDR1 MNHEY, CDR2 SVGAGI. There are 15 residues in the CDR3. Trimming removed 2 bases at V and 7 bases at J, with 12 bases between. The CDR3 nucleotides are TGTGCCAGCAGTTACACCCGGGACATGAATTCACCCCTCCACTTT. Amino acid sequence: CASSYTRDMNSPLHF.

The V call is TRBV5-1, the J call TRBJ2-3; TRBD2 matches 8 bases. The trim removed 1 base at V and 4 bases at J, leaving 2 bases unmatched. From germline, CDR1 is SGHRS and CDR2 YFSETQ. CDR3 length equals 14 residues. In nucleotides, the CDR3 is TGCGCCAGCAGCTTGTCGCGGGGGGCAGATACGCAGTATTTT. Translation: CASSLSRGADTQYF.

This clone was counted between two and nine times. CDR3 residues: CASSLESGGRPYEQYF. The CDR3 DNA follows: TGTGCCAGCAGCTTGGAGTCGGGAGGACGACCTTACGAGCAGTACTTC. The V call is TRBV5-4, the J call TRBJ2-7, with TRBD2 matching over 7 bases. The CDR3 has 16 residues. Germline CDR1 reads SGHNT; CDR2 reads YYREEE (reference sequence). V dropped 0 bases and J dropped 4; count of bases not matched to a gene: 10.

This clone was observed many times. V and J are TRBV6-5 and TRBJ2-1; D is perhaps TRBD2 (6 bases). The germline V gene has CDR1 MNHEY and CDR2 SVGAGI. The length of the CDR3 is 13 residues. V was cut by 5 bases and J by 4 bases, with 9 bases left in between. CDR3: CASSRDFYNEQFF. The CDR3 nucleotides are TGTGCCAGCAGTCGGGACTTTTACAATGAGCAGTTCTTC.

This clone was observed once. The V gene is TRBV25-1, the J gene TRBJ2-2; D gene ambiguous. This CDR3 spans 15 amino acids. The germline CDR1 and CDR2 sequences are MGHDK and SYGVNS. The V and J ends lost 4 bases and 1 base respectively, with 10 bases between them. The CDR3 sequence: CASSGLLGNTGELFF. The CDR3 DNA follows: TGTGCCAGCAGTGGTCTCTTAGGGAACACCGGGGAGCTGTTTTTT. The full variable domain, its missing parts supplied by reference TRBV25-1 and TRBJ2-2, is EADIYQTPRYLVIGTGKKITLECSQTMGHDKMYWYQQDPGMELHLIHYSYGVNSTEKGDLSSESTVSRIRTEHFPLTLESARPSHTSQYLCASSGLLGNTGELFFGEGSRLTVL.

The chain combines TRBV7-8 with TRBJ2-7; 7 bases line up with TRBD1. Germline V CDR1 and CDR2: SGHVS, FQNEAQ. The CDR3 length is 14 residues. J was trimmed by 9 bases and V by 5 bases; bases with no gene match: 13. CDR3 region: CASSARQGLPLQYF. CDR3 nucleotide sequence: TGTGCCAGCAGCGCCCGACAGGGTCTACCCCTGCAGTACTTC.

A single count supports this clone. The V and J genes are TRBV2 and TRBJ2-3; 7 nucleotides match TRBD1. The CDR3 is 15 amino acids. Germline V gene sequence: CDR1 SNHLY, CDR2 FYNNEI. The J segment lost 4 bases and the V segment lost 5 bases, leaving 9 bases of the junction unmatched. In DNA form, the CDR3 reads TGTGCCAGCAGTCCCACAGGGGTGTCAGCAGATACGCAGTATTTT. This sequence encodes CASSPTGVSADTQYF.

The CDR3 protein is CASSPGRGGIGEAFF. CDR3 DNA: TGTGCCAGCTCACCCGGGAGGGGGGGAATAGGTGAAGCTTTCTTT. The chain has TRBV18 and TRBJ1-1, with D possibly TRBD1 on 6 matching bases. The CDR3 length is 15 residues. Germline V lookup: CDR1 KGHSH, CDR2 LQKENI. Trimming pared 3 bases from V and 7 bases from J, leaving 18 bases between.

The chain is built from TRBV5-6 and TRBJ2-3; D remains unclear. V was pared by 4 bases and J by 10 bases, with 25 bases between. CDR1 and CDR2 (germline): SGHDT, YYEEEE. The CDR3 length is 16 residues. The CDR3 sequence is CASSSLGSGRFVAQYF. CDR3 DNA sequence: TGTGCCAGCAGCAGCTTAGGCTCGGGCCGGTTTGTGGCGCAGTATTTT.

V and J are TRBV9 and TRBJ1-3; 7 nucleotides align to TRBD1. CDR1 and CDR2 from the germline V gene are SGDLS and YYNGEE. Losses at the gene ends were 2 bases for V and 4 bases for J; bases not matched to a gene: 9. The CDR3 has 16 amino acids. The CDR3 protein is CASSVGRQGTGNTIYF. The CDR3 DNA reads as TGTGCCAGCAGCGTGGGGAGACAGGGAACAGGAAACACCATATATTTT.

This clone was counted only a few times. The chain combines TRBV10-3 with TRBJ1-6; weak D call: TRBD1 (5 bases). The CDR3 runs to 15 residues. V was cut by 4 bases and J by 9 bases, with 16 bases left in between. CDR1 ENHRY and CDR2 SYGVKD come from the germline V gene. The CDR3 region is CAISVSDSLSSPLHF. The CDR3 DNA reads TGTGCCATCAGTGTGTCCGACAGTTTGAGTTCACCCCTCCACTTT.

J is TRBJ2-1 and V is TRBV27; 7 bases are a match to TRBD2. Per germline, CDR1 MNHEY and CDR2 SMNVEV (reference sequence). This CDR3 is built from 18 residues. Unmatched junction bases numbered 17, after V lost 2 bases and J lost 7 bases. As DNA, the CDR3 is TGTGCCAGCAGTTTACTTTTTGGTTTTGGCGGGAGTCCAAATGAGCAGTTCTTC. Protein: CASSLLFGFGGSPNEQFF.

The chain joins TRBV5-5 to TRBJ1-5; D unclear. The CDR3 sequence is 16 residues long. Trimming cost V 4 bases and J 0 bases, with 14 bases left between them. Germline CDR1 and CDR2: SGHKS and YYEKEE (reference sequence). Written as DNA, the CDR3 is TGTGCCAGCAGCCCTGTCCCGGATTATAGCAATCAGCCCCAGCATTTT. Translating it yields CASSPVPDYSNQPQHF.

This clone was seen a few times. The CDR3 nucleotides are TGTGCCTGGACGGGACAGGGGGATTCACCCCTCCACTTT. As protein: CAWTGQGDSPLHF. The chain joins TRBV30 to TRBJ1-6; 11 bases fit TRBD1. J gave up 8 bases and V 4 bases, and 1 base lay outside the gene matches. The CDR3 runs to 13 residues. Germline values: CDR1 GTSNPN, CDR2 SVGIG (reference sequence).

The V call is TRBV29-1, the J call TRBJ1-4; D gene unclear. The V and J ends lost 5 bases and 0 bases respectively, with 7 bases between them. Looked up from germline, CDR1 is SQVTM and CDR2 is ANQGSEA. The CDR3 has 13 amino acids. The CDR3 loop reads CSVLGATNEKLFF. The CDR3 DNA reads TGCAGCGTTCTCGGGGCAACTAATGAAAAACTGTTTTTT.

V and J are TRBV11-2 and TRBJ2-2; TRBD2 matches 14 bases. The CDR3 is made up of 18 amino acids. The junction had 9 bases not matched to a gene; V was cut back by 0 bases and J by 9 bases. The germline gives CDR1 SGHAT, CDR2 FQNNGV. The CDR3: CASSLDPGLAGGRRELFF. CDR3 in DNA: TGTGCCAGCAGCTTAGATCCCGGACTAGCGGGAGGTCGGAGGGAGCTGTTTTTT.

The chain joins TRBV28 to TRBJ1-6, with a weak D call TRBD1 (6 bases). The germline gives CDR1 MDHEN, CDR2 SYDVKM. Trimming stripped 5 bases from V and 11 bases from J, with 25 bases between. The CDR3 covers 17 residues. In DNA, the CDR3 is TGTGCCAGCAGTCGGTTAGAAACAGGGCTAATTAGGACACCCCTCCACTTT. Translation: CASSRLETGLIRTPLHF. The variable domain in full, with the rest retrieved from reference TRBV28 and TRBJ1-6, is DVKVTQSSRYLVKRTGEKVFLECVQDMDHENMFWYRQDPGLGLRLIYFSYDVKMKEKGDIPEGYSVSREKKERFSLILESASTNQTSMYLCASSRLETGLIRTPLHFGNGTRLTVT.

With regard to this clone: This sample also contains other DNA sequences that code for the same CDR3. The chain links TRBV19 to TRBJ1-1; D not certain. Germline V gene sequence: CDR1 LNHDA, CDR2 SQIVND (reference sequence). Trimming removed 1 base from V and 2 bases from J, with 8 bases in between. The CDR3 sequence is 14 residues long. CDR3 DNA sequence: TGTGCCAGTAGTATAGGTGGGCTAAACACTGAAGCTTTCTTT. It encodes CASSIGGLNTEAFF.

This clone has a handful of counts. The CDR3, as DNA: TGTGCCTGGAGTGTAACATCACCCTACGAGCAGTACTTC. Its translation: CAWSVTSPYEQYF. The chain is built from TRBV30 and TRBJ2-5; no reliable D call. The J call is in doubt because the DNA end fits TRBJ2-7 better. Germline V gene data show CDR1 as GTSNPN and CDR2 as SVGIG (reference sequence). The CDR3 is made up of 13 amino acids.

With regard to this clone: Other DNA sequences within the sample encode an identical CDR3. The chain couples TRBV5-1 to TRBJ1-4; TRBD1 matches 8 bases. CDR3 length: 15 residues. The V gene's germline CDR1 is SGHRS and CDR2 YFSETQ. The J segment lost 5 bases and the V segment lost 3 bases, leaving 6 bases of the junction unmatched. The CDR3 region has the DNA TGCGCCAGCAGCTCCGGACAGGGTCGAAATGAAAAACTGTTTTTT. It codes for CASSSGQGRNEKLFF.

This chain links TRBV14 with TRBJ1-1; no clear D. The germline V gene has CDR1 SGHDN and CDR2 FVKESK. Between the trimmed V and J ends, which lost 5 bases and 1 base, there was a span of 8 bases. CDR3 size: 13 residues. CDR3 in amino acids: CASSSRGNTEAFF. For the CDR3, the DNA is TGTGCCAGCAGCTCACGGGGGAACACTGAAGCTTTCTTT. Looking up the rest from reference TRBV14 and TRBJ1-1 gives the full variable domain: EAGVTQFPSHSVIEKGQTVTLRCDPISGHDNLYWYRRVMGKEIKFLLHFVKESKQDESGMPNNRFLAERTGGTYSTLKVQPAELEDSGVYFCASSSRGNTEAFFGQGTRLTVV.

Comment on this clone: At one of its ends the junction is not consistent with the germline gene, which may arise from a read error. The rearrangement links TRBV5-1 to TRBJ2-4; the match to TRBD1 covers 7 bases. Germline lookup yields CDR1 SGHRS and CDR2 YFSETQ. The CDR3 runs 14 residues. The CDR3 reads CASSLGTANNIQYF. DNA of the CDR3: TGCGCCAGCAGCCTCGGGACAGCCAACAACATTCAGTACTTC.